A single sample is the source of the 20 T cell receptor beta chains below, sequenced in a study of blood T cell repertoires in COVID-19. Some clones are missing from TCRdb's copy, which holds only in-frame ones; the method was immunoSEQ multiplex PCR. The sample holds roughly 160,000 clones, around four fifths seen once. Material for sequencing was peripheral blood. The receptors derive from a woman aged 55-70 years with acute or convalescent COVID-19.

This clone was seen a single time. This CDR3 is CASRDQGNTEAFF. CDR3 nucleotide sequence: TGTGCCAGCAGGGATCAGGGAAACACTGAAGCTTTCTTT. The J gene is TRBJ1-1, the V gene TRBV2; tentative D call: TRBD1 (5 bases). CDR3 length: 13 amino acids. Trimming shortened V by 6 bases and J by 2 bases, and 10 bases separated the two germline ends. Germline V gene sequence: CDR1 SNHLY, CDR2 FYNNEI.

The rearrangement links TRBV4-3 to TRBJ1-4; 7 nucleotides align to TRBD1. The germline CDR1 and CDR2 sequences are LGHNA and YSLEER. V lost 0 bases to trimming and J lost 6 bases; unmatched junction nucleotides: 4. This CDR3 comprises 15 residues. The CDR3 DNA follows: TGCGCCAGCAGCCAAGAGCCGGGACAGTATGAAAAACTGTTTTTT. This translates into CASSQEPGQYEKLFF.

The genes are TRBV20-1 and TRBJ2-1; D is undetermined. Germline V gene data show CDR1 as DFQATT and CDR2 as SNEGSKA (reference sequence). The CDR3 spans 11 residues. CDR3 in DNA: TGCAGCGCCCTAGTTCCCAATGAGCAGTTCTTC. As protein: CSALVPNEQFF.

The chain links TRBV28 to TRBJ1-2; D is unclear. V was clipped by 4 bases and J by 2 bases, with 8 bases between them. CDR3 length equals 13 residues. CDR1 MDHEN and CDR2 SYDVKM come from the germline V gene. The CDR3 sequence is CASSSSSNYGYTF. CDR3 bases: TGTGCCAGCAGTTCCAGTAGCAACTATGGCTACACCTTC.

The chain carries TRBV7-9 and TRBJ2-7, with D unresolved. The CDR3 extends over 14 amino acids. Trimming left V 3 bases short and J 6 bases short, with 15 bases between. Per the germline V gene, CDR1 is SEHNR and CDR2 is FQNEAQ (reference sequence). The CDR3 protein is CASSFGRFTVEQYF. The CDR3 DNA follows: TGTGCCAGCAGCTTTGGTCGGTTTACGGTCGAGCAGTACTTC.

The CDR3, as DNA: TGCGCCAGTAGCCGCAGGTCGGGAACCGGGGAGCTGTTTTTT. It translates to CASSRRSGTGELFF. The chain links TRBV10-1 to TRBJ2-2, with D perhaps matching TRBD2 (5 bases). Trimming took 9 bases from V and 5 from J, leaving 16 bases between them. Germline assignment: CDR1 WNHNN and CDR2 SYGVQD (reference sequence). This CDR3 has 14 residues.

The chain joins TRBV4-3 to TRBJ1-2; no definite D call. The CDR3 consists of 13 residues. Germline V gene lookup returns CDR1 LGHNA and CDR2 YSLEER. Trimming left V 0 bases short and J 8 bases short, with 10 bases between. In DNA, the CDR3 is TGCGCCAGCAGCCAAGATCGAGGCACGGGCTACACCTTC. Translating it yields CASSQDRGTGYTF.

The rearrangement links TRBV5-4 to TRBJ1-3; D is unclear. This CDR3 region has 13 residues. V shed 4 bases and J shed 0 bases, with 5 bases lying between them. CDR1 is SGHNT, CDR2 YYREEE, per germline (reference sequence). CDR3 DNA sequence: TGTGCCAGCAGCGAGAGCTCTGGAAACACCATATATTTT. Protein product: CASSESSGNTIYF.

V gene TRBV27 combines with J gene TRBJ2-1; weak D call: TRBD1 (6 bases). The CDR3 length is 18 residues. The V end was cut by 3 bases, the J end by 1 base, with 19 bases between. Germline V gene data show CDR1 as MNHEY and CDR2 as SMNVEV (reference sequence). CDR3: CASSFGVAQGTSYNEQFF. CDR3 nucleotide sequence: TGTGCCAGCAGTTTTGGGGTTGCCCAGGGGACATCCTACAATGAGCAGTTCTTC.

This chain links TRBV12-5 with TRBJ1-5; 10 bases are shared with TRBD1. CDR3 length: 18 residues. The J segment lost 6 bases and the V segment lost 0 bases, leaving 11 bases of the junction unmatched. From germline, CDR1 is LGHNT and CDR2 FRNRAP. For the CDR3, the DNA is TGTGCTAGTGGTTTGGTGACGGGACAGGGGTGGTCTAGTCAGCCCCAGCATTTT. Its protein product is CASGLVTGQGWSSQPQHF.

V usage is TRBV5-4 and J usage is TRBJ1-2; TRBD1 matches 9 bases. Germline V CDR1 and CDR2: SGHNT, YYREEE (reference sequence). V gave up 0 bases and J gave up 6 bases; unmatched junction bases: 3. The CDR3 has 14 amino acids. CDR3 residues: CASSLAGTGHGYTF. DNA for the CDR3: TGTGCCAGCAGCTTGGCCGGGACAGGGCATGGCTACACCTTC.

The chain combines TRBV7-9 with TRBJ1-4, with 7 bases lining up with TRBD1. V trimming: 8 bases; J trimming: 1 base; junction bases outside the gene matches: 1. The CDR3 consists of 13 residues. Looked up from germline, CDR1 is SEHNR and CDR2 is FQNEAQ (reference sequence). The CDR3 coding sequence is TGTGCCAGCCGGGACAGAACTAATGAAAAACTGTTTTTT. Translated, it gives CASRDRTNEKLFF.

This clone was detected only once. The chain has TRBV5-1 and TRBJ2-3; 12 bases agree with TRBD2. CDR3 length equals 15 residues. Germline assignment: CDR1 SGHRS and CDR2 YFSETQ. The junction had 9 bases not matched to a gene; V was cut back by 4 bases and J by 9 bases. CDR3 in amino acids: CASSIRTSGDGTQYF. The DNA of the CDR3 is TGCGCCAGCAGCATCCGGACTAGCGGGGACGGCACGCAGTATTTT.

The CDR3: CATSRYTSGPYNEQFF. CDR3 in DNA: TGTGCCACCAGCAGATATACTAGCGGCCCCTACAATGAGCAGTTCTTC. J is TRBJ2-1 and V is TRBV15; 8 bases align to TRBD2. CDR1 and CDR2 from the germline V gene are LNHNV and YYDKDF (reference sequence). The trim removed 2 bases at V and 2 bases at J, leaving 5 bases unmatched. The CDR3 has 16 amino acids.

The chain uses TRBV11-2 and TRBJ2-1; 8 positions match TRBD1. Germline V lookup: CDR1 SGHAT, CDR2 FQNNGV. V dropped 0 bases and J dropped 15; count of bases not matched to a gene: 7. This CDR3 comprises 13 residues. The CDR3 reads CASSLDRRQGWFF. The CDR3, as DNA: TGTGCCAGCAGCTTAGATCGTCGACAGGGGTGGTTCTTC.

In DNA form, the CDR3 reads TGTGCCAGCAGCCAAGAGGTCATAAACAGGGGATATGGTGAAAAACTGTTTTTT. Protein: CASSQEVINRGYGEKLFF. This chain connects TRBV4-2 to TRBJ1-4; TRBD1 aligns across 7 bases. CDR1 and CDR2 (germline): LGHNA, YNFKEQ. The CDR3 is 18 residues long. The J segment lost 7 bases and the V segment lost 0 bases, leaving 14 bases of the junction unmatched.

This sequence joins TRBV6-5 and TRBJ2-3; D possibly corresponds to TRBD1 (5 bases). This CDR3 has 16 residues. The germline V gene encodes CDR1 MNHEY and CDR2 SVGAGI. V lost 2 bases and J lost 2, with 14 bases in between. Here the CDR3 reads CASSYRRKGITDTQYF. In DNA form, the CDR3 reads TGTGCCAGCAGTTACCGTCGTAAGGGGATCACAGATACGCAGTATTTT.

This clone was picked up one time. V gene TRBV5-1 combines with J gene TRBJ2-3, with 7 bases matching TRBD1. CDR3 length: 14 residues. J was trimmed by 3 bases and V by 4 bases; bases with no gene match: 5. CDR1 and CDR2 (germline): SGHRS, YFSETQ. CDR3: CASSTTGTTDTQYF. CDR3 nucleotide sequence: TGCGCCAGCAGCACGACAGGGACGACAGATACGCAGTATTTT.

V gene TRBV19 combines with J gene TRBJ2-1; D uncertain. V was shortened by 3 bases and J by 5 bases, with 8 bases between the two germline ends. The CDR3 extends over 13 amino acids. Looked up from germline, CDR1 is LNHDA and CDR2 is SQIVND (reference sequence). Here the CDR3 DNA reads TGTGCCAGTAGTATTGCGCGGAACAATGAGCAGTTCTTC. This codes for CASSIARNNEQFF.

V and J are TRBV10-2 and TRBJ2-1, with 10 bases lining up with TRBD2. Germline V gene lookup returns CDR1 WSHSY and CDR2 SAAADI. After removal of 8 bases from V and 3 bases from J, the junction contained 4 bases not matched to a gene. The CDR3 is 14 amino acids. CDR3 loop: CASLLAGGYNEQFF. Written as DNA, the CDR3 is TGCGCCAGCCTATTAGCGGGGGGCTACAATGAGCAGTTCTTC.